The 28 T cell receptor beta chains given below trace back to one sample, sequenced in a study of blood T cell repertoires in COVID-19. Method: immunoSEQ multiplex PCR; TCRdb's copy keeps in-frame clones and lacks some. The sample records roughly 80,000 clones, just over 90% being singletons. Sequenced: peripheral blood. The source of these receptors is a man aged 45 to 65 with COVID-19, enrolled during active disease.

V and J are TRBV24-1 and TRBJ2-2, with 8 bases aligning to TRBD1. Germline V gene sequence: CDR1 KGHDR, CDR2 SFDVKD. V lost 5 bases and J lost 4; bases outside the gene matches: 8. The CDR3 length is 16 residues. The CDR3 bases are TGTGCCACCAGTGCTCCAGGACAGGGTGGCACCGGGGAGCTGTTTTTT. Translating it yields CATSAPGQGGTGELFF.

The chain couples TRBV7-9 to TRBJ2-3; TRBD2 matches 12 bases. V was pared by 5 bases and J by 6 bases, with 9 bases of the junction left unmatched. Germline lookup yields CDR1 SEHNR and CDR2 FQNEAQ (reference sequence). The length of the CDR3 is 16 residues. The chain's CDR3 is CASSPGTSGLYDTQYF. Written as DNA, the CDR3 is TGTGCCAGCAGCCCCGGGACTAGCGGGCTTTATGATACGCAGTATTTT.

V gene TRBV11-1 combines with J gene TRBJ2-2; D gene uncertain. Germline V gene data show CDR1 as SGHAT and CDR2 as FQDESV (reference sequence). The V end lost 5 bases, the J end lost 1 base, and 11 bases lay between the germline ends. There are 15 residues in the CDR3. CDR3 bases: TGTGCCAGCAGCCTGGAGAGGCGGAACACCGGGGAGCTGTTTTTT. Amino acids: CASSLERRNTGELFF.

The V call is TRBV11-2, the J call TRBJ2-7, with 7 bases lining up with TRBD2. V shed 5 bases, J shed 4 bases, and the junction held 2 bases outside the gene matches. The CDR3 has 12 amino acids. CDR1 and CDR2 (germline): SGHAT, FQNNGV. The CDR3 coding sequence is TGTGCCAGCAGCCCGGGGGGATACGAGCAGTACGTC. It is translated as CASSPGGYEQYV.

The V gene is TRBV28, the J gene TRBJ1-2, with TRBD1 identical over 7 bases. V dropped 6 bases and J dropped 0; count of bases not matched to a gene: 7. Germline V gives CDR1 MDHEN, CDR2 SYDVKM. The CDR3 has 15 residues. The CDR3 sequence is CASRPGTAPNYGYTF. As DNA, the CDR3 is TGTGCCAGCAGACCGGGGACAGCTCCTAACTATGGCTACACCTTC.

The chain joins TRBV14 to TRBJ2-7; maybe TRBD1 (6 bases). Germline CDR1 SGHDN, CDR2 FVKESK. CDR3 length equals 13 residues. Trimming pared 4 bases from V and 7 bases from J, leaving 14 bases between. CDR3 protein: CASSPFLRGEQYF. Here the CDR3 DNA reads TGTGCCAGCAGCCCCTTCTTGAGGGGGGAGCAGTACTTC.

The CDR3 spells CASSPSGTLPDTQYF. In DNA, the CDR3 is TGCGCCAGCAGCCCCTCCGGGACTCTCCCAGATACGCAGTATTTT. The chain links TRBV5-1 to TRBJ2-3; tentatively, D is TRBD2 (6 bases). V shed 4 bases and J shed 4 bases, with 16 bases lying between them. The V gene's germline CDR1 is SGHRS and CDR2 YFSETQ. The CDR3 totals 15 residues.

The chain recombines TRBV11-2 with TRBJ2-1; 10 nucleotides align to TRBD2. Germline assignment: CDR1 SGHAT and CDR2 FQNNGV. V shed 2 bases, J shed 5 bases, and the junction held 3 bases outside the gene matches. The CDR3 covers 15 residues. The CDR3 spells CASSLYTSGNNEQFF. In DNA form, the CDR3 reads TGTGCCAGCAGCTTATATACTAGCGGGAACAATGAGCAGTTCTTC.

The V and J genes are TRBV9 and TRBJ2-2; perhaps TRBD2 as D (5 bases). This CDR3 has 15 residues. The V end lost 0 bases, the J end lost 6 bases, and 12 bases lay between the germline ends. Germline V gives CDR1 SGDLS, CDR2 YYNGEE. The CDR3 region is CASSVAVGVSGELFF. CDR3 bases: TGTGCCAGCAGCGTAGCGGTCGGGGTTTCCGGGGAGCTGTTTTTT. Supplemented by reference TRBV9 and TRBJ2-2, the full variable domain reads DSGVTQTPKHLITATGQRVTLRCSPRSGDLSVYWYQQSLDQGLQFLIQYYNGEERAKGNILERFSAQQFPDLHSELNLSSLELGDSALYFCASSVAVGVSGELFFGEGSRLTVL.

This chain uses TRBV5-1 with TRBJ1-2; 7 bases are a match to TRBD1. The trim removed 3 bases at V and 4 bases at J, leaving 6 bases unmatched. Germline V gene sequence: CDR1 SGHRS, CDR2 YFSETQ. This CDR3 is built from 14 residues. CDR3 loop: CASSSGDSFYGYTF. In DNA, the CDR3 is TGCGCCAGCAGCTCCGGGGACAGCTTCTATGGCTACACCTTC.

The chain recombines TRBV19 with TRBJ2-1; D gene ambiguous. The V end lost 3 bases, the J end lost 6 bases, and 6 bases lay between the germline ends. The CDR3 contains 12 residues. From germline, CDR1 is LNHDA and CDR2 SQIVND (reference sequence). CDR3 sequence reads: CASSMYSNEQFF. The CDR3 nucleotides are TGTGCCAGTAGTATGTATAGCAATGAGCAGTTCTTC.

This clone came up once. V is TRBV25-1 and J is TRBJ2-1; 11 bases fit TRBD2. Germline V gene sequence: CDR1 MGHDK, CDR2 SYGVNS. There are 16 residues in the CDR3. V lost 1 base, J lost 10 bases, and 9 bases stayed unmatched. Here the CDR3 DNA reads TGTGCCAGCAGTGAATTTTTTGGGACTAGCGGAAAGGAGCAGTTCTTC. Translating gives CASSEFFGTSGKEQFF.

The chain couples TRBV5-1 to TRBJ1-2; D is unresolved. This CDR3 is built from 12 residues. Germline lookup yields CDR1 SGHRS and CDR2 YFSETQ. Trimming left V 4 bases short and J 4 bases short, with 8 bases between. The CDR3 DNA is TGCGCCAGCAGCCCGTTGAGCTATGGCTACACCTTC. Its translation: CASSPLSYGYTF. The full variable domain, its missing parts supplied by reference TRBV5-1 and TRBJ1-2, is KAGVTQTPRYLIKTRGQQVTLSCSPISGHRSVSWYQQTPGQGLQFLFEYFSETQRNKGNFPGRFSGRQFSNSRSEMNVSTLELGDSALYLCASSPLSYGYTFGSGTRLTVV.

The V call is TRBV3-1 (or the pseudogene TRBV3-2), the J call TRBJ1-3; TRBD1 is a possible D gene (6 bases). Germline-derived CDR1 and CDR2 are LGHDT and YNNKEL (reference sequence). V was trimmed by 5 bases and J by 0 bases, leaving 14 bases between them. This CDR3 contains 16 residues. As DNA, the CDR3 is TGTGCCAGCAGCTCGGACAGCGGCTACTCTGGAAACACCATATATTTT. Amino acid sequence: CASSSDSGYSGNTIYF.

The chain joins TRBV5-1 to TRBJ2-5; tentatively, D is TRBD1 (5 bases). CDR1 is SGHRS, CDR2 YFSETQ, per germline. Between the trimmed V and J ends, which lost 0 bases and 3 bases, there was a span of 6 bases. CDR3 size: 13 residues. As DNA, the CDR3 is TGCGCCAGCAGCTTGGTAGGGGAAGAGACCCAGTACTTC. Translated: CASSLVGEETQYF.

The chain links TRBV3-1 (or the pseudogene TRBV3-2) to TRBJ1-2; the D gene is possibly TRBD1 (5 bases). Germline values: CDR1 LGHDT, CDR2 YNNKEL (reference sequence). V was trimmed by 1 base and J by 8 bases, leaving 11 bases between them. The length of the CDR3 is 13 residues. The CDR3 DNA follows: TGTGCCAGCAGCCAAGGATTAGGGGTAGGCTACACCTTC. It yields the protein CASSQGLGVGYTF.

CDR3 sequence reads: CASSYGDRGMNTEAFF. The CDR3 DNA sequence: TGTGCCAGCAGTTACGGCGACAGGGGAATGAACACTGAAGCTTTCTTT. The rearrangement links TRBV6-5 to TRBJ1-1; 8 bases agree with TRBD1. Germline CDR1 reads MNHEY; CDR2 reads SVGAGI. The ends lost 2 bases at V and 0 bases at J; junction bases unmatched: 5. CDR3 length: 16 amino acids.

The chain has TRBV1 and TRBJ2-2; the DNA was not compared with TRBD2, the D call given in the table. TRBV1 is a pseudogene segment. The CDR3 totals 15 residues. The CDR3 loop is CTADGVPVYTGELFF. CDR3 nucleotide sequence: TGCACCGCGGACGGGGTCCCGGTTTACACCGGGGAGCTGTTTTTT.

CDR3 protein: CASSFGLGGRYEQYF. CDR3 nucleotides: TGTGCCAGCAGCTTTGGACTAGGCGGGAGGTACGAGCAGTACTTC. The chain links TRBV7-2 to TRBJ2-7, with 8 nucleotides matching TRBD2. Germline-derived CDR1 and CDR2 are SGHTA and FQGNSA. The CDR3 runs to 15 residues. The V gene end was trimmed by 3 bases and the J gene end by 4 bases; junction bases not matched to a gene: 8.

The genes are TRBV6-5 and TRBJ2-1, with 8 positions matching TRBD2. J was trimmed by 6 bases and V by 6 bases; bases with no gene match: 10. CDR3 size: 15 residues. CDR1 and CDR2 from the germline V gene are MNHEY and SVGAGI. The CDR3 DNA sequence: TGTGCCAGCAGGACCGGGACTAGTTTAGGCAATGAGCAGTTCTTC. Amino acids: CASRTGTSLGNEQFF.

The gene calls are TRBV9 and TRBJ2-3; perhaps TRBD2 as D (6 bases). Trimming shortened V by 9 bases and J by 5 bases, and 22 bases separated the two germline ends. Germline V gene sequence: CDR1 SGDLS, CDR2 YYNGEE. The CDR3 loop spans 15 amino acids. This chain's CDR3 is CATTRGLGPEDTQYF. DNA of the CDR3: TGTGCCACCACGAGGGGACTTGGGCCGGAAGATACGCAGTATTTT.

The chain has TRBV27 and TRBJ2-4, with TRBD1 matching over 7 bases. The germline V gene has CDR1 MNHEY and CDR2 SMNVEV (reference sequence). The CDR3 extends over 16 amino acids. The ends lost 2 bases at V and 6 bases at J; junction bases unmatched: 10. The CDR3 is CASSLNGDRVGNIQYF. The CDR3 DNA is TGTGCCAGCAGTTTAAATGGCGACAGGGTAGGAAACATTCAGTACTTC.

This chain links TRBV19 with TRBJ2-3; 8 bases line up with TRBD2. V lost 7 bases to trimming and J lost 1 base; unmatched junction nucleotides: 7. From germline, CDR1 is LNHDA and CDR2 SQIVND (reference sequence). The CDR3 runs 15 residues. CDR3 DNA: TGTGCCAGTAAAGGACGGGAGGGCGGCACAGATACGCAGTATTTT. It specifies CASKGREGGTDTQYF.

The J gene is TRBJ1-2, the V gene TRBV10-3; no firm D call. V was trimmed by 0 bases and J by 0 bases, leaving 11 bases between them. The CDR3 totals 16 residues. Germline lookup yields CDR1 ENHRY and CDR2 SYGVKD. CDR3 loop: CAISESGSRANYGYTF. Written as DNA, the CDR3 is TGTGCCATCAGTGAGTCGGGGAGTCGGGCTAACTATGGCTACACCTTC.

The chain uses TRBV9 and TRBJ1-3; D is unresolved. This CDR3 spans 15 amino acids. Germline V gives CDR1 SGDLS, CDR2 YYNGEE. V was trimmed by 0 bases and J by 4 bases, leaving 11 bases between them. The CDR3 nucleotides read TGTGCCAGCAGCGTAGGGCAGTCGGGGGGAAACACCATATATTTT. Translating gives CASSVGQSGGNTIYF.

This clone has only a few counts. The chain joins TRBV7-9 to TRBJ2-1, with 9 positions matching TRBD2. Germline values: CDR1 SEHNR, CDR2 FQNEAQ (reference sequence). The V segment lost 3 bases and the J segment 14 bases; nucleotides outside the gene matches: 8. The CDR3 is 13 amino acids. CDR3 loop: CASSFGSGGREFF. The CDR3 bases are TGTGCCAGCAGCTTTGGTAGCGGGGGCCGCGAGTTCTTC.

The chain uses TRBV5-1 and TRBJ2-2, with 8 bases aligning to TRBD1. Losses at the gene ends were 0 bases for V and 5 bases for J; bases not matched to a gene: 3. The CDR3 loop spans 15 amino acids. Germline V gives CDR1 SGHRS, CDR2 YFSETQ. The chain's CDR3 is CASSLEGQGTGELFF. CDR3 nucleotide sequence: TGCGCCAGCAGCTTGGAAGGACAGGGAACCGGGGAGCTGTTTTTT.

The chain couples TRBV5-1 to TRBJ1-2; weak D call: TRBD1 (5 bases). V was clipped by 0 bases and J by 7 bases, with 10 bases between them. CDR3 size: 13 residues. Germline V gene sequence: CDR1 SGHRS, CDR2 YFSETQ. In nucleotides, the CDR3 is TGCGCCAGCAGCTTGGAGGGGTTTGGTGGCTACACCTTC. It translates to CASSLEGFGGYTF.